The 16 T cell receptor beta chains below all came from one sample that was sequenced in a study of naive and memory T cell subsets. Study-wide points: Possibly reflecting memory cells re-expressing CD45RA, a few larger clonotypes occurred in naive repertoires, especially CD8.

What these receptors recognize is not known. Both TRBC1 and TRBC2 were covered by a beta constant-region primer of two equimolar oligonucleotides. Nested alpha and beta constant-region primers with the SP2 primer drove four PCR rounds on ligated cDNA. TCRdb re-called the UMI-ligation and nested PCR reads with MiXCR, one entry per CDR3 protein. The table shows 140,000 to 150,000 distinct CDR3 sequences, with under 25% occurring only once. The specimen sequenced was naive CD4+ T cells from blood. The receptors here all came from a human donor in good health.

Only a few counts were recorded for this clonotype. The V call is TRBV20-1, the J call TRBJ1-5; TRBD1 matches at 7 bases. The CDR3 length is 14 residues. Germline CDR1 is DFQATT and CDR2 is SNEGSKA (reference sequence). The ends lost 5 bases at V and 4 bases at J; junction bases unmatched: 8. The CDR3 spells CSALAGTANQPQHF. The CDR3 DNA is TGCAGTGCTTTGGCCGGGACAGCAAATCAGCCCCAGCATTTT.

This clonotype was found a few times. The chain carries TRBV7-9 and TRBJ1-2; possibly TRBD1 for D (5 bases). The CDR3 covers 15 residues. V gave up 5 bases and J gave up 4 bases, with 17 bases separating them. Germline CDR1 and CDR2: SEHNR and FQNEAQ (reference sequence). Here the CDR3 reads CASSHEGSGLYGYTF. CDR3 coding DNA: TGTGCCAGCAGCCACGAGGGTTCAGGGCTCTATGGCTACACCTTC. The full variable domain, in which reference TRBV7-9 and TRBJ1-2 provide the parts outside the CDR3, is DTGVSQNPRHKITKRGQNVTFRCDPISEHNRLYWYRQTLGQGPEFLTYFQNEAQLEKSRLLSDRFSAERPKGSFSTLEIQRTEQGDSAMYLCASSHEGSGLYGYTFGSGTRLTVV.

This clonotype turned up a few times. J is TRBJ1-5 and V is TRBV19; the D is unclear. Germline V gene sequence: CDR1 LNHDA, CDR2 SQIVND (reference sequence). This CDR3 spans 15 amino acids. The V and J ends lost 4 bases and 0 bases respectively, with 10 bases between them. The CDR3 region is CASSSGENSNQPQHF. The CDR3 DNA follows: TGTGCCAGTAGTAGCGGGGAGAATAGCAATCAGCCCCAGCATTTT.

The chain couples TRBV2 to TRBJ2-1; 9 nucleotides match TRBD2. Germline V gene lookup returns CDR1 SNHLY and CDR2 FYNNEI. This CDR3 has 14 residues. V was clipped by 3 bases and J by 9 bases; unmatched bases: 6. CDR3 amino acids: CASSDSREGFEQFF. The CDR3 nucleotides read TGTGCCAGCAGTGATTCGCGGGAGGGCTTTGAGCAGTTCTTC.

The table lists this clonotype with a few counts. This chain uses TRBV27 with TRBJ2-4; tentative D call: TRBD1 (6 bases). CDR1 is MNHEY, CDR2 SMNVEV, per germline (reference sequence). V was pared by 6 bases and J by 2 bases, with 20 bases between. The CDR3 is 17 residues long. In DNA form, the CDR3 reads TGTGCCAGCAGCCGCGTCCCAGGGGCGATGACCAAAAACATTCAGTACTTC. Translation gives CASSRVPGAMTKNIQYF.

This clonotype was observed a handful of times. The CDR3 here is CASSLGGIAYNEQFF. The CDR3 coding sequence is TGTGCCAGCAGTTTAGGGGGGATCGCCTACAATGAGCAGTTCTTC. The J gene is TRBJ2-1, the V gene TRBV27; D might be TRBD2 (6 bases). This CDR3 spans 15 amino acids. CDR1 is MNHEY and CDR2 is SMNVEV in the germline V gene (reference sequence). Trimming took 2 bases from V and 2 from J, leaving 10 bases between them.

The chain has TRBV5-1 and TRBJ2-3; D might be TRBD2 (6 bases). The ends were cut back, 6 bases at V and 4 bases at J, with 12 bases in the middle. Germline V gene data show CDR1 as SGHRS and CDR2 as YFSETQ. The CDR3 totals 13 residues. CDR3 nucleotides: TGCGCCAGCACGGTTAGCGGACCAGATACGCAGTATTTT. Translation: CASTVSGPDTQYF.

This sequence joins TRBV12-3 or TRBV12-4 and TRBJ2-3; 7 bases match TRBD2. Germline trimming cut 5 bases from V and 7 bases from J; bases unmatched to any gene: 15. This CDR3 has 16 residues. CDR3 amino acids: CASSRTRGRVRHTQYF. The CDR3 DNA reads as TGTGCCAGCAGTCGGACTAGAGGGAGGGTCCGGCATACGCAGTATTTT.

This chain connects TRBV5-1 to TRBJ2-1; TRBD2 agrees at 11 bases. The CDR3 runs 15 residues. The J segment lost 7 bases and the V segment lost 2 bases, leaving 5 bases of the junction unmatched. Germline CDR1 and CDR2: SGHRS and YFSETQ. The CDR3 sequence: CASSFKTSGVNEQFF. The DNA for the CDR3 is TGCGCCAGCAGCTTTAAGACTAGCGGGGTGAATGAGCAGTTCTTC.

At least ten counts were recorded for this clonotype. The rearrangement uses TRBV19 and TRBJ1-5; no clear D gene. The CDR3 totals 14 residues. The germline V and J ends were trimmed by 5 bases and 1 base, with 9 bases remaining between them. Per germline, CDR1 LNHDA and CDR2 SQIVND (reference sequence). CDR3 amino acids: CASSGIRSNQPQHF. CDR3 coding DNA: TGTGCCAGTAGTGGAATTCGGAGCAATCAGCCCCAGCATTTT.

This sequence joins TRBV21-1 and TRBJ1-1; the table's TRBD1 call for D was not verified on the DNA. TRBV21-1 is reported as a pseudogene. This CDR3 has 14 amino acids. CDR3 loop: CASSKGQRNTEAFF. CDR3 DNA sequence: TGTGCCAGCAGCAAGGGACAGAGAAACACTGAAGCTTTCTTT.

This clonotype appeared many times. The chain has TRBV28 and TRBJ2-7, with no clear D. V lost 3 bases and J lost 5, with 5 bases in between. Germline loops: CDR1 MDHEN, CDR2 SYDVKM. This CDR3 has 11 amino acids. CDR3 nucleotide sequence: TGTGCCAGCAGTTTTCGGGACGAGCAGTACTTC. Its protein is CASSFRDEQYF.

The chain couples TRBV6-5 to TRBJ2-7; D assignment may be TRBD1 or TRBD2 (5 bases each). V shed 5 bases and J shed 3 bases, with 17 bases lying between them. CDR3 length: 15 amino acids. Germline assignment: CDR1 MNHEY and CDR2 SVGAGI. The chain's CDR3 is CASSIRDQNHYEQYF. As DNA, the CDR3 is TGTGCCAGCAGTATCCGGGACCAAAACCACTACGAGCAGTACTTC.

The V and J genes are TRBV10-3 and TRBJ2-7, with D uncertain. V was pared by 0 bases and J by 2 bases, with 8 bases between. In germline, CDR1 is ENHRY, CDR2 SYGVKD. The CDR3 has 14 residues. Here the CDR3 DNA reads TGTGCCATCAGTGAGTCATATGGGACCTACGAGCAGTACTTC. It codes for CAISESYGTYEQYF.

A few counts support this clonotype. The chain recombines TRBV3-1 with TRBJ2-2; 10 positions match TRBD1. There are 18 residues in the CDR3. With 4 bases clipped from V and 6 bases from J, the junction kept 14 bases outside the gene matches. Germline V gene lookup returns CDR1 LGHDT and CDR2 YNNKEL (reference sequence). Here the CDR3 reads CASSRWDRGRKRAGELFF. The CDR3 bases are TGTGCCAGCAGCCGCTGGGACAGGGGACGCAAAAGGGCCGGGGAGCTGTTTTTT.

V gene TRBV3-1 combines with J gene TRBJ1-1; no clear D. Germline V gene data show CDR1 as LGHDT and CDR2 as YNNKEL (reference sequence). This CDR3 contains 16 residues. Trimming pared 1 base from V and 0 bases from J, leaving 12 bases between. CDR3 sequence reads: CASSQGRMGLNTEAFF. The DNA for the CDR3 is TGTGCCAGCAGCCAAGGGCGGATGGGGTTGAACACTGAAGCTTTCTTT.